These T cell receptor beta chains were read from a single sample in a study of blood T cell repertoires in COVID-19. This table comes from immunoSEQ multiplex PCR, and its TCRdb copy is limited to in-frame clones, with some not included. The sample comprises tens of thousands of clones, roughly 80% of which are singletons, and around 4% rests with the top ten. The sequenced material came from peripheral blood. The receptor set was obtained from a woman aged 45-65 years with acute or convalescent COVID-19. Each CDR3 is given with its conserved first and last residue. Fields, in order: V gene, clone size, CDR3 length, J gene, D gene, CDR3 protein, CDR3 DNA. The D gene is left open where the match is weak. Some rows have no size entry. The others give once, few or many, or a class for an expanded clone.

TRBV6-5	NA	12	TRBJ2-2	TRBD1	CASIGTAGELFF	TGTGCCAGCATCGGGACAGCCGGGGAGCTGTTTTTT
TRBV4-3	NA	15	TRBJ1-4	TRBD1	CASSQDTGQTEKLFF	TGCGCCAGCAGCCAAGATACGGGACAGACCGAAAAACTGTTTTTT
TRBV5-1	NA	13	TRBJ1-2	TRBD1	CASSSGQGGGYTF	TGCGCCAGCAGCTCTGGACAGGGTGGTGGCTACACCTTC
TRBV6-5	few	15	TRBJ1-5	TRBD1	CASRKGQDGGQPQHF	TGTGCCAGCAGAAAGGGACAGGACGGCGGTCAGCCCCAGCATTTT
TRBV18	NA	15	TRBJ1-4	TRBD1	CASSPEGATGEKLFF	TGTGCCAGCTCACCAGAGGGGGCCACGGGTGAAAAACTGTTTTTT
TRBV3-1/TRBV3-2	NA	16	TRBJ2-5	TRBD2	CASRNRLAGAQETQYF	TGTGCCAGCAGGAACAGACTAGCGGGGGCCCAAGAGACCCAGTACTTC
TRBV4-3	NA	15	TRBJ2-3	NA	CASSLGTFSTDTQYF	TGCGCCAGCAGCCTCGGGACTTTTAGCACAGATACGCAGTATTTT
TRBV7-9	NA	12	TRBJ1-3	NA	CASSPQGNTIYF	TGTGCCAGCAGCCCACAGGGAAACACCATATATTTT
TRBV7-2	NA	12	TRBJ2-3	NA	CASSLNSDTQYF	TGTGCCAGCAGCTTAAACTCCGATACGCAGTATTTT
TRBV11-2	NA	19	TRBJ2-5	TRBD2	CASSAGGGEWRMYQETQYF	TGTGCCAGCAGCGCCGGCGGGGGGGAATGGCGGATGTACCAAGAGACCCAGTACTTC
TRBV3-1/TRBV3-2	NA	17	TRBJ1-4	NA	CASSQWFSRRDNEKLFF	TGTGCCAGCAGCCAATGGTTCTCGCGGAGGGATAATGAAAAACTGTTTTTT
TRBV5-6	NA	15	TRBJ1-5	NA	CASSYSAGFNQPQHF	TGTGCCAGCAGCTATTCCGCAGGGTTCAATCAGCCCCAGCATTTT
TRBV4-1	NA	16	TRBJ2-2	TRBD2	CASSPGLAGRTGELFF	TGCGCCAGCAGCCCAGGACTAGCGGGGCGTACCGGGGAGCTGTTTTTT
TRBV11-2	NA	16	TRBJ1-1	NA	CASSLGAGRVNTEAFF	TGTGCCAGCAGCTTAGGAGCTGGCAGGGTGAACACTGAAGCTTTCTTT
TRBV18	NA	15	TRBJ2-7	TRBD1	CASSPAQGLYYEQYF	TGTGCCAGCTCACCGGCACAGGGGTTATACTACGAGCAGTACTTC
TRBV7-2	NA	14	TRBJ2-7	TRBD1	CASTSGTGFYEQYF	TGTGCCAGCACATCCGGGACAGGGTTCTACGAGCAGTACTTC
TRBV19	NA	16	TRBJ1-2	NA	CASSIGGGLPDDGYTF	TGTGCCAGTAGTATAGGAGGAGGGCTGCCTGATGATGGCTACACCTTC
TRBV12-3/TRBV12-4	NA	11	TRBJ1-1	NA	CASVEGDRAFF	TGTGCCAGCGTAGAAGGGGATAGAGCTTTCTTT
TRBV30	NA	13	TRBJ2-3	NA	CAWRTLGADTQYF	TGTGCCTGGAGGACCTTAGGGGCAGATACGCAGTATTTT
TRBV11-2	NA	13	TRBJ2-7	NA	CASSLGLAYEQYF	TGTGCCAGCAGCTTGGGCCTTGCCTACGAGCAGTACTTC
TRBV5-6	NA	14	TRBJ2-7	TRBD2	CASSLDLAAHEQYF	TGTGCCAGCAGCTTGGATCTAGCGGCCCACGAGCAGTACTTC
TRBV12-3/TRBV12-4	NA	13	TRBJ2-7	NA	CASSSSSSYEQYF	TGTGCCAGCAGTTCCTCCTCCTCGTACGAGCAGTACTTC
TRBV10-3	few	15	TRBJ2-7	NA	CAISDSVQGVYEQYF	TGTGCCATCAGTGACTCAGTACAGGGAGTCTACGAGCAGTACTTC
TRBV29-1	many	12	TRBJ1-3	NA	CSVEGGGNTIYF	TGCAGCGTTGAAGGAGGCGGAAACACCATATATTTT
TRBV24-1	NA	13	TRBJ1-2	TRBD1	CATSDRTGNGYTF	TGTGCCACCAGTGATCGGACAGGGAATGGCTACACCTTC
TRBV7-2	NA	15	TRBJ1-4	NA	CASTPSGGRNEKLFF	TGTGCCAGCACCCCCTCCGGGGGACGTAATGAAAAACTGTTTTTT
TRBV3-1/TRBV3-2	few	15	TRBJ2-7	TRBD2	CASSQEGGFSYEQYF	TGTGCCAGCAGCCAAGAGGGAGGGTTCTCCTACGAGCAGTACTTC
TRBV7-9	NA	14	TRBJ2-5	TRBD1	CASSLLDRGETQYF	TGTGCCAGCAGCCTCCTGGACAGGGGAGAGACCCAGTACTTC
TRBV9	many	14	TRBJ1-5	NA	CASSVDGSNQPQHF	TGTGCCAGCAGCGTAGACGGTAGCAATCAGCCCCAGCATTTT
TRBV2	NA	14	TRBJ1-2	NA	CASSDRQGSYGYTF	TGTGCCAGCAGTGATAGGCAGGGGAGTTATGGCTACACCTTC
TRBV19	NA	17	TRBJ2-1	TRBD2	CASSMSGGIFSYNEQFF	TGTGCCAGTAGTATGAGCGGGGGGATCTTCTCCTACAATGAGCAGTTCTTC
TRBV5-1	NA	13	TRBJ1-2	TRBD1	CASSLTGTGDYTF	TGCGCCAGCAGCTTAACCGGGACAGGCGACTACACCTTC
TRBV11-3	NA	14	TRBJ2-5	TRBD2	CASSSGLAEETQYF	TGTGCCAGCAGCTCGGGACTAGCGGAAGAGACCCAGTACTTC
TRBV5-1	NA	13	TRBJ1-1	NA	CASSSQAMGEAFF	TGCGCCAGCAGCTCACAGGCCATGGGAGAAGCTTTCTTT
TRBV2	NA	14	TRBJ2-2	NA	CASRPGGSRGELFF	TGTGCCAGCAGGCCGGGTGGGAGCCGCGGGGAGCTGTTTTTT
TRBV11-2	few	12	TRBJ1-2	NA	CASSLGRDGYTF	TGTGCCAGCAGCTTAGGACGGGATGGCTACACCTTC
TRBV5-1	NA	15	TRBJ2-5	TRBD2	CASSDARGGQETQYF	TGCGCCAGCAGCGACGCGCGGGGGGGCCAAGAGACCCAGTACTTC
TRBV30	NA	11	TRBJ2-7	NA	CAWSARGEQYF	TGTGCCTGGAGTGCCCGAGGCGAGCAGTACTTC
TRBV28	once	15	TRBJ2-3	NA	CASIKLGPATDTQYF	TGTGCCAGCATTAAATTGGGCCCGGCCACAGATACGCAGTATTTT
TRBV27	many	16	TRBJ1-5	TRBD1	CASSLSYRGNNQPQHF	TGTGCCAGCAGTTTATCGTACAGGGGCAACAATCAGCCCCAGCATTTT
TRBV9	NA	14	TRBJ1-1	TRBD1	CASSVGSGGTEAFF	TGTGCCAGCAGCGTAGGTTCAGGGGGCACTGAAGCTTTCTTT